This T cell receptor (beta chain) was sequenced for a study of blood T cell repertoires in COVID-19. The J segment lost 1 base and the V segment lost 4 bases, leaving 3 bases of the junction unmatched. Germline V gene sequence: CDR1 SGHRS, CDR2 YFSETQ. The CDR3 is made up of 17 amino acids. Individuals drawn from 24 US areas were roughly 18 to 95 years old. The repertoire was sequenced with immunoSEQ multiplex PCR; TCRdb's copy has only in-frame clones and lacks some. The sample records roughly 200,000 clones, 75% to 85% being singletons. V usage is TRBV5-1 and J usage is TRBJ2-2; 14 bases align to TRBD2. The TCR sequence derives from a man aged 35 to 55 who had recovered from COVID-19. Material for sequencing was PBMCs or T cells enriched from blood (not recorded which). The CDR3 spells CASSDGLAGGNTGELFF. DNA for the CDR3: TGCGCCAGCAGCGACGGACTAGCGGGAGGGAACACCGGGGAGCTGTTTTTT.